This TCR beta chain appears in the sequencing data of a study of T cells of healthy individuals. This clonotype was counted at least ten times. A single record per CDR3 protein comes from TCRdb applying MiXCR to the 5' RACE reads. The sample has tens of thousands of distinct CDR3 sequences, around 16% seen once. The sequence derives from a human donor in good health.

DNA for the CDR3: TGCGCCAGCAGCCAGGCGGAAAGGCAGCCCCAGCATTTT. Amino acid sequence: CASSQAERQPQHF. This chain joins TRBV4-1 and TRBJ1-5; D unresolved. Germline V gene data show CDR1 as MGHRA and CDR2 as YSYEKL. V was shortened by 3 bases and J by 7 bases, with 10 bases between the two germline ends. The CDR3 runs 13 residues.